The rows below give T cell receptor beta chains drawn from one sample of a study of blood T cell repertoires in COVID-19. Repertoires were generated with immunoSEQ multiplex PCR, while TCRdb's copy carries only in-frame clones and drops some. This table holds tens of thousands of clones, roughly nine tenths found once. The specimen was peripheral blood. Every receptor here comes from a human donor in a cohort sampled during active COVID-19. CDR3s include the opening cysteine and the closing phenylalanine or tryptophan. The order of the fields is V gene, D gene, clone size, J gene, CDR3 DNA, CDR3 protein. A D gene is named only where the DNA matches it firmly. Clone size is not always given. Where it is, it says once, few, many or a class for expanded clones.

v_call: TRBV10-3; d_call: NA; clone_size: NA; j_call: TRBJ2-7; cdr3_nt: TGTGCCATCGCCAGGAGTACTAGATCGCTCTCCTACGAGCAGTACTTC; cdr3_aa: CAIARSTRSLSYEQYF
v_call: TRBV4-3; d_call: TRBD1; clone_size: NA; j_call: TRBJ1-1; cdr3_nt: TGCGCCAGCAGGCTACAGGGGCCGGACCCAAACACTGAAGCTTTCTTT; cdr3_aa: CASRLQGPDPNTEAFF
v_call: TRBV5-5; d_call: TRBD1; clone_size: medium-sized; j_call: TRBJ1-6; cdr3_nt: TGTGCCAGCAGCTTGGGGGCAGGGACAGGGAATAATTCACCCCTCCACTTT; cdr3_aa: CASSLGAGTGNNSPLHF
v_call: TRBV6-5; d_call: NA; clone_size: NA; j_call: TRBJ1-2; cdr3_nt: TGTGCCAGCAGTTACTCGAGTGGAGGGAACTATGGCTACACCTTC; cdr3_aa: CASSYSSGGNYGYTF
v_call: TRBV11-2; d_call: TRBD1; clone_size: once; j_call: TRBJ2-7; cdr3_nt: TGTGCCAGCAGCTTAAAAAGGACAGGGGGCCCCACCTACGAGCAGTACTTC; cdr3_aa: CASSLKRTGGPTYEQYF
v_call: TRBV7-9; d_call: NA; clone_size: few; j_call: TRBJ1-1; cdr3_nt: TGTGCCAGCAGCTTAGCTGGCAGGAACACTGAAGCTTTCTTT; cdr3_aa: CASSLAGRNTEAFF
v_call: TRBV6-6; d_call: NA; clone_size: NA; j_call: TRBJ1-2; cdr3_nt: TGTGCCTCCCTTCTTTCAGGGATTAACTATGGCTACACCTTC; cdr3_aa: CASLLSGINYGYTF
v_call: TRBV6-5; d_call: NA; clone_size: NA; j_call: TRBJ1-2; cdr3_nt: TGTGCCAGCGGATCCCCCGACACTTTTGGCTACACCTTC; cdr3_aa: CASGSPDTFGYTF
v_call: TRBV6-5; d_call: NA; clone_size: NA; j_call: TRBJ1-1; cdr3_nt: TGTGCCAGCCGTTGGGCCCTGAACACTGAAGCTTTCTTT; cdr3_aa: CASRWALNTEAFF
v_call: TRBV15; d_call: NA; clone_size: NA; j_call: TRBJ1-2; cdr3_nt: TGTGCCACCAGCACAGGGCCTACGAACTATGGCTACACCTTC; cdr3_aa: CATSTGPTNYGYTF
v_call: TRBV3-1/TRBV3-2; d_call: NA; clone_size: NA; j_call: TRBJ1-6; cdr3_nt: TGTGCCAGCAGCCAAGTTGGCAATCCTTTTTTTTCACCCCTCCACTTT; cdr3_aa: CASSQVGNPFFSPLHF
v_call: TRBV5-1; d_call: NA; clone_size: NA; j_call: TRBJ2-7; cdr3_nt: TGCGCCAGCAGCTTGGCGTACAGCTCCTACGAGCAGTACTTC; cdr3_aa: CASSLAYSSYEQYF
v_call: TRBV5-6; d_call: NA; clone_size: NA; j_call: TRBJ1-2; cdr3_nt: TGTGCCAGCAGCTTGGACGTTGGGGGCCCTAACTATGGCTACACCTTC; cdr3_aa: CASSLDVGGPNYGYTF
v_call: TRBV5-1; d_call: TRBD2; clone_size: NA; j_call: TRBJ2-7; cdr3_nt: TGCGCCAGCAGCTTCGGGCTAGCGGGGAGTTACGAGCAGTACTTC; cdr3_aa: CASSFGLAGSYEQYF
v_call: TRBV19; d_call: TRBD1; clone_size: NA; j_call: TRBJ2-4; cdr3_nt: TGTGCCAGTAGCCCGACAGGGGTAGCCAAAAACATTCAGTACTTC; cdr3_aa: CASSPTGVAKNIQYF
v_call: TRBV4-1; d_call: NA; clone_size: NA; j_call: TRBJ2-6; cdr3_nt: TGCGCCAGCAGCCAACTCATCGGCTCTGGGGCCAACGTCCTGACTTTC; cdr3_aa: CASSQLIGSGANVLTF
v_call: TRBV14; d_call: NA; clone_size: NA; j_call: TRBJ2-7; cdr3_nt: TGTGCCAGCAGCCAAACGGGGGTCTCCTACGAGCAGTACTTC; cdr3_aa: CASSQTGVSYEQYF
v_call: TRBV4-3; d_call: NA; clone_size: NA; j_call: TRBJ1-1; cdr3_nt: TGCGCCAGCAGCCAAATGGGGGGGAACACTGAAGCTTTCTTT; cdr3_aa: CASSQMGGNTEAFF
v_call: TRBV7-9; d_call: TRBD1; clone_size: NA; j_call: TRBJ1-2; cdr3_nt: TGTGCCAGCAGCTTAACACGGGACAGTTATGGCTACACCTTC; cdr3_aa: CASSLTRDSYGYTF
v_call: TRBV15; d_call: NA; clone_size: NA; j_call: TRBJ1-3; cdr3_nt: TGTGCCACCAGCGAGAGGGAACGTGCTGGAAACACCATATATTTT; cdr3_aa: CATSERERAGNTIYF
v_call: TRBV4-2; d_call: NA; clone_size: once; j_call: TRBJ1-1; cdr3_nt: TGTGCCAGCAGTCGAGGAGGGAACACTGAAGCTTTCTTT; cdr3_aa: CASSRGGNTEAFF
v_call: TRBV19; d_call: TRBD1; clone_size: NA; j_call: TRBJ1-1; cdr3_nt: TGTGCCAGTAGTCTAAGACAGGGGGATTCTGAAGCTTTCTTT; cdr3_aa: CASSLRQGDSEAFF
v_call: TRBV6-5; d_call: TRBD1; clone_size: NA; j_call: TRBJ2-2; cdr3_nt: TGTGCCAGCAGTTACCGACAGGGGGCCACCGGGGAGCTGTTTTTT; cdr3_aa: CASSYRQGATGELFF
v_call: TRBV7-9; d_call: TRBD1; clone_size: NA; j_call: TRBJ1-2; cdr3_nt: TGTGCCAGCAGCTTAGTGGGCAGGGGGCTCGGCTACACCTTC; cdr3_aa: CASSLVGRGLGYTF
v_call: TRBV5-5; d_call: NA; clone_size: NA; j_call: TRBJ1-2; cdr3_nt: TGTGCCAGCAGCTTTGAGCCCCCGGTCGGGGTTTATGGCTACACCTTC; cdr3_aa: CASSFEPPVGVYGYTF
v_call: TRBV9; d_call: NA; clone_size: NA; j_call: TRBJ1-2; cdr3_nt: TGTGCCAGCACCTTATCGACAGCGGGGTTCTATGGCTACACCTTC; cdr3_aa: CASTLSTAGFYGYTF
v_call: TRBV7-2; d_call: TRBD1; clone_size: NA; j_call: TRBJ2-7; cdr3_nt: TGTGCCAGCAGCCAGGGGACAGTAAACTACGAGCAGTACTTC; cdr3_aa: CASSQGTVNYEQYF
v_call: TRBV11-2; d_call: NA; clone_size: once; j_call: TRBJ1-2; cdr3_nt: TGTGCCAGCAGCTTAGGCCCATCAGTTAACTATGGCTACACCTTC; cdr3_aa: CASSLGPSVNYGYTF
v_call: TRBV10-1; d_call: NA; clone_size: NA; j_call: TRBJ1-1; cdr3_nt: TGCGCCAGCAGCTCGAGGGCTGGGGAGACTGAAGCTTTCTTT; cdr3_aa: CASSSRAGETEAFF
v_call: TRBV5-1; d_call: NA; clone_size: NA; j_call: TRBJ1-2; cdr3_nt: TGCGCCAGCAGCCTTCCGACAGGCTATGGCTACACCTTC; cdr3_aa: CASSLPTGYGYTF
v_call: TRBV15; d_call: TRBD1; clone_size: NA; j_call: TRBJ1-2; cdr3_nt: TGTGCCACCAGCAGAGACGGGACAGGGCCTCGGGACTATGGCTACACCTTC; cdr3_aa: CATSRDGTGPRDYGYTF
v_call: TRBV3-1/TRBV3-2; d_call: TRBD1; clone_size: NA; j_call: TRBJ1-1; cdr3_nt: TGTGCCAGCAGCCTACGGACAGGGGGAGGGACTGAAGCTTTCTTT; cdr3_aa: CASSLRTGGGTEAFF
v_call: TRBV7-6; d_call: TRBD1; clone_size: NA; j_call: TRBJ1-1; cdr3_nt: TGTGCCAGCGGACTCAGGCACAGGGGGAACACTGAAGCTTTCTTT; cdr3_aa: CASGLRHRGNTEAFF
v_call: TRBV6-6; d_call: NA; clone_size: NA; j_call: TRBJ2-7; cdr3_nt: TGTGCCAGCAAGGCGGGGCAATCCTACGAGCAGTACTTC; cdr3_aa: CASKAGQSYEQYF
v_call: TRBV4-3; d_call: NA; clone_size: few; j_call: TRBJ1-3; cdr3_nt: TGCGCCAGCAGCCAAGAACTGGGAAACACCATATATTTT; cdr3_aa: CASSQELGNTIYF
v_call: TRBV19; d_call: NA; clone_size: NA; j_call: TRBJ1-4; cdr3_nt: TGTGCCAGTAGTATAGACAGCGCAACTAATGAAAAACTGTTTTTT; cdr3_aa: CASSIDSATNEKLFF
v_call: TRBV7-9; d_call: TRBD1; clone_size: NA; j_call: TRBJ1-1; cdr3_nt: TGTGCCAGCAGCCCACAAACAGGGGGCCGCGCTGAAGCTTTCTTT; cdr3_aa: CASSPQTGGRAEAFF
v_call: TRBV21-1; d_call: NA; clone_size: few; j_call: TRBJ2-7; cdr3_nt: TGTGCCAGCAGCCCACAGGGGGGGGACGAGCAGTACTTC; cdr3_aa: CASSPQGGDEQYF
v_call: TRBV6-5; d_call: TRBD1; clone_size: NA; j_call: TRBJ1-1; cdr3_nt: TGTGCCAGCAGTTACTCCGGGACAGGGGGCACTGAAGCTTTCTTT; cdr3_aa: CASSYSGTGGTEAFF
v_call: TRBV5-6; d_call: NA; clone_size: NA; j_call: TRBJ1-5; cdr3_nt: TGTGCCAGCAGCCAGTACGGGTCTCGTCCCCAGCCCCAGCATTTT; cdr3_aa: CASSQYGSRPQPQHF
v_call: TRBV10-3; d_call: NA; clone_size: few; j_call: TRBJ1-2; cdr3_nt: TGTGCCATCAAAAGTACACAGGTGACCAACTATGGCTACACCTTC; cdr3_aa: CAIKSTQVTNYGYTF
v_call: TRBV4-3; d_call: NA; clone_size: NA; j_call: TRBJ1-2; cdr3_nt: TGCGCCAGCAGCCAGGGCCTGAATATCTATGGCTACACCTTC; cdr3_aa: CASSQGLNIYGYTF
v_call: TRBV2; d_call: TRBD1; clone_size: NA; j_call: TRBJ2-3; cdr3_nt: TGTGCCAGCACCACCGTGGGACAGGGTACGACAGATACGCAGTATTTT; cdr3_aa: CASTTVGQGTTDTQYF
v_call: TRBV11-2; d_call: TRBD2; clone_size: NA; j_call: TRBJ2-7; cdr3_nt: TGTGCCAGCAGCTTAGTAGGCGGGGGGGCCAACGAGCAGTACTTC; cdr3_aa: CASSLVGGGANEQYF
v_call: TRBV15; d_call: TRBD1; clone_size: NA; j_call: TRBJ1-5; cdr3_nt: TGTGCCACCAGCAGAGAAGGGACAGGGGGTCAGCCCCAGCATTTT; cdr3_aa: CATSREGTGGQPQHF
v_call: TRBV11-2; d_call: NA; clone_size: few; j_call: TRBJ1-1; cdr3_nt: TGTGCCAGCAGCTTAGCGGGTAGTCCCAACACTGAAGCTTTCTTT; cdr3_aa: CASSLAGSPNTEAFF
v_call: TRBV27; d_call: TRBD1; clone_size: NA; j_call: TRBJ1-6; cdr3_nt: TGTGCCAGCAGTTTAGTGGGACAGGGTGGGTCACCCCTCCACTTT; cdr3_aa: CASSLVGQGGSPLHF
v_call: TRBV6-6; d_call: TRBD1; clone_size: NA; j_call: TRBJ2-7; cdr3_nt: TGTGCCACCCTACCGGGACAGGCCTACGAGCAGTACTTC; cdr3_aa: CATLPGQAYEQYF
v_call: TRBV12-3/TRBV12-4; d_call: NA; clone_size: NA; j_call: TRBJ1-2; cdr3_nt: TGTGCCAGCAGTTTGACTCTAAACTATGGCTACACCTTC; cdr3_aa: CASSLTLNYGYTF